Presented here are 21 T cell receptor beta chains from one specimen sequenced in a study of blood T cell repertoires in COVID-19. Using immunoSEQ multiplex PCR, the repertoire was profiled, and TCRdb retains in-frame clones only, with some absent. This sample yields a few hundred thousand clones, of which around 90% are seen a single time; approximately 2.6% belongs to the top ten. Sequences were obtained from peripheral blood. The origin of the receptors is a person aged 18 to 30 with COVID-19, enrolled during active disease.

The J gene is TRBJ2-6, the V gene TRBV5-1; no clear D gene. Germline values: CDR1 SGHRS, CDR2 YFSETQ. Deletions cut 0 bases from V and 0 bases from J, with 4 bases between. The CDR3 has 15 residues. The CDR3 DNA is TGCGCCAGCAGCTTGGGACACTCTGGGGCCAACGTCCTGACTTTC. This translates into CASSLGHSGANVLTF.

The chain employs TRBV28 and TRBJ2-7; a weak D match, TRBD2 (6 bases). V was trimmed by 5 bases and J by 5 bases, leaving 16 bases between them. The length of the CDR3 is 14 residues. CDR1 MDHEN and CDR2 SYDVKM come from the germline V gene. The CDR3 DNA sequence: TGTGCCAGCAGTCTTCAGGGAGCGGGCAACGAGCAGTACTTC. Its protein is CASSLQGAGNEQYF.

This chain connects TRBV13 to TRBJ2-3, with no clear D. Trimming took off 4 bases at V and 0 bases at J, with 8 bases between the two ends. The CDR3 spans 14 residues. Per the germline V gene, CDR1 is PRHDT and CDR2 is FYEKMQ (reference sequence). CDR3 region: CASSSRSSTDTQYF. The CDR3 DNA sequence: TGTGCCAGCAGCTCTAGATCTAGCACAGATACGCAGTATTTT.

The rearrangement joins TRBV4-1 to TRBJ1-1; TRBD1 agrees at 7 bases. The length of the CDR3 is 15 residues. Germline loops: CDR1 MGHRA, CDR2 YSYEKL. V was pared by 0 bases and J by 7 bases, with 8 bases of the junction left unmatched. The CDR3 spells CASSQDDREYGEAFF. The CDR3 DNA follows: TGCGCCAGCAGCCAAGATGACAGGGAATATGGTGAAGCTTTCTTT.

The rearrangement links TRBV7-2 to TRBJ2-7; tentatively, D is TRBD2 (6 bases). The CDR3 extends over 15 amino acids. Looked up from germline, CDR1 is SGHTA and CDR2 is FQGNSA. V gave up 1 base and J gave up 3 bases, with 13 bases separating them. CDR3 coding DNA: TGTGCCAGCAGCTTAGATGGTAGCGGTTACTACGAGCAGTACTTC. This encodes CASSLDGSGYYEQYF.

CDR3 DNA sequence: TGTGCCAGCACCCCTACGGGACTAGGTTTTTCATCCCCTACCTACGAGCAGTACTTC. Encoded protein: CASTPTGLGFSSPTYEQYF. The gene calls are TRBV7-8 and TRBJ2-7; 8 positions match TRBD2. The CDR3 sequence is 19 residues long. Germline V gene sequence: CDR1 SGHVS, CDR2 FQNEAQ. The J segment lost 2 bases and the V segment lost 7 bases, leaving 22 bases of the junction unmatched.

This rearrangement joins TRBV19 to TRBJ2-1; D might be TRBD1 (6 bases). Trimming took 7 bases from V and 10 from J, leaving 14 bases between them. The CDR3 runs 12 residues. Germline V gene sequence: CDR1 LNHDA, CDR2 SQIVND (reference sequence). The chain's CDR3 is CASNGGFEEQFF. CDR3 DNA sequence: TGTGCCAGTAATGGGGGCTTCGAGGAGCAGTTCTTC.

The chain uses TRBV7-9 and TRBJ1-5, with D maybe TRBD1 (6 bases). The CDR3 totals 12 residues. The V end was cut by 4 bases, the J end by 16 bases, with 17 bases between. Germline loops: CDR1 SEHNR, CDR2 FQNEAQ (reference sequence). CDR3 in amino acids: CASSYEGQGQHF. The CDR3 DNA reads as TGTGCCAGCAGCTACGAGGGTCAGGGACAACATTTT.

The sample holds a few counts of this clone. This chain's CDR3 is CASSLLFFGQGTNSPLHF. The CDR3 DNA reads TGTGCCAGCAGCTTATTATTCTTCGGGCAGGGGACGAATTCACCCCTCCACTTT. This chain joins TRBV7-9 and TRBJ1-6, with a possible D match to TRBD1 (6 bases). The CDR3 runs 18 residues. With 2 bases removed from V and 7 bases from J, the gap between germline ends came to 21 bases. Germline lookup yields CDR1 SEHNR and CDR2 FQNEAQ (reference sequence). Full variable domain (rest looked up from reference TRBV7-9 and TRBJ1-6): DTGVSQNPRHKITKRGQNVTFRCDPISEHNRLYWYRQTLGQGPEFLTYFQNEAQLEKSRLLSDRFSAERPKGSFSTLEIQRTEQGDSAMYLCASSLLFFGQGTNSPLHFGNGTRLTVT.

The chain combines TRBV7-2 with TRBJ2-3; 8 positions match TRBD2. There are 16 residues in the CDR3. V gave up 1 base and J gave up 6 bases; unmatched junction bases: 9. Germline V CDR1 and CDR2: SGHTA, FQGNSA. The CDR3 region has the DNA TGTGCCAGCAGCTTAGGAGGCGGGAGGCCCCTTGATACGCAGTATTTT. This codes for CASSLGGGRPLDTQYF.

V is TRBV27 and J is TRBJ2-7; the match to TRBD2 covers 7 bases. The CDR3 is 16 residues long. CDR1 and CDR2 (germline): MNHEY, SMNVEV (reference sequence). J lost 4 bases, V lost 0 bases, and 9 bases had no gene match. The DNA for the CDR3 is TGTGCCAGCAGTTTATCGAGGGGCGGGAGCAGGTACGAGCAGTACTTC. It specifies CASSLSRGGSRYEQYF.

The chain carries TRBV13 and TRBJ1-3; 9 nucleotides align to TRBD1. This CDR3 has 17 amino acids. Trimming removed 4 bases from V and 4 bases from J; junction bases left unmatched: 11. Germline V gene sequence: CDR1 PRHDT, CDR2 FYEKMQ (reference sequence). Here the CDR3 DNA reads TGTGCCAGCAGCTCCTCCCCGGGACAGGGTCACGGAAACACCATATATTTT. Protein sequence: CASSSSPGQGHGNTIYF.

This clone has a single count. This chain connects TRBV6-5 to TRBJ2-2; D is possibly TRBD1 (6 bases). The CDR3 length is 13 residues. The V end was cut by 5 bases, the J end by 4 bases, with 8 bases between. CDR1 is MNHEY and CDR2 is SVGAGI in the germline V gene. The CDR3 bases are TGTGCCAGCAGTACAGGGAGCACCGGGGAGCTGTTTTTT. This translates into CASSTGSTGELFF.

CDR3 region: CASSTGQGVGQPQHF. The DNA of the CDR3 is TGTGCCAGCAGCACGGGACAGGGCGTTGGTCAGCCCCAGCATTTT. The rearrangement links TRBV28 to TRBJ1-5, with 9 bases that match TRBD1. This CDR3 spans 15 amino acids. Germline assignment: CDR1 MDHEN and CDR2 SYDVKM. The V and J ends lost 6 bases and 6 bases, in that order; junction bases with no gene match: 9.

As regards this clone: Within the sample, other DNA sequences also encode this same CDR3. DNA for the CDR3: TGCGCCAGCAGCTTGGTGGGACAGGGCACCGGGGAGCTGTTTTTT. Protein sequence: CASSLVGQGTGELFF. The rearrangement uses TRBV5-1 and TRBJ2-2; 9 bases map to TRBD1. After removal of 0 bases from V and 4 bases from J, the junction contained 1 base not matched to a gene. Looked up from germline, CDR1 is SGHRS and CDR2 is YFSETQ. The CDR3 has 15 residues. Drawing the rest from reference TRBV5-1 and TRBJ2-2, the complete variable domain is KAGVTQTPRYLIKTRGQQVTLSCSPISGHRSVSWYQQTPGQGLQFLFEYFSETQRNKGNFPGRFSGRQFSNSRSEMNVSTLELGDSALYLCASSLVGQGTGELFFGEGSRLTVL.

The CDR3 DNA reads as TGTGCCAGCAGCCCTGGACAGCCAAATCAGCCCCAGCATTTT. Protein: CASSPGQPNQPQHF. The rearrangement links TRBV5-8 to TRBJ1-5, with D possibly matching TRBD1 (6 bases). CDR1 is SGHTS, CDR2 YDEGEE, per germline. This CDR3 has 14 residues. V was pared by 4 bases and J by 4 bases, with 12 bases between.

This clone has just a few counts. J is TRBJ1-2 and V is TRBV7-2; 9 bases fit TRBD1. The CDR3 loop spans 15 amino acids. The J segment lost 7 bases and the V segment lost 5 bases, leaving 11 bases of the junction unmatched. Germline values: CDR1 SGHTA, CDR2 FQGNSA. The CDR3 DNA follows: TGTGCCAGCAGCACCCAGGGACAGGGTTTCTCTGGCTACACCTTC. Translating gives CASSTQGQGFSGYTF.

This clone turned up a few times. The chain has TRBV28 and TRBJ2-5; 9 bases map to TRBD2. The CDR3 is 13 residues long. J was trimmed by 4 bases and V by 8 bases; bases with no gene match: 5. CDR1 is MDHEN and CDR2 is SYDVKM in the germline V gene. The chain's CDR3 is CASRGGGRETQYF. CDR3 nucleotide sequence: TGTGCCAGCCGCGGGGGGGGCCGAGAGACCCAGTACTTC.

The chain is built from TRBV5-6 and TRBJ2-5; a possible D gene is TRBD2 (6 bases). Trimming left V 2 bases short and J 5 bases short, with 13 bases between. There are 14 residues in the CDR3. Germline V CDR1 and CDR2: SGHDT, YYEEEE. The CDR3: CASSFGGVFETQYF. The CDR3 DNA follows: TGTGCCAGCAGCTTTGGCGGGGTCTTTGAGACCCAGTACTTC.

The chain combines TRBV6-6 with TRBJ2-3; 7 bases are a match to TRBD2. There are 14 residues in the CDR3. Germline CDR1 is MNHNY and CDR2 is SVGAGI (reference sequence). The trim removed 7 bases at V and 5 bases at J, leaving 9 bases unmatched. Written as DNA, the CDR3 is TGTGCCAGCAAGAATGTGGCGGGAGAAGATACGCAGTATTTT. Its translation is CASKNVAGEDTQYF.

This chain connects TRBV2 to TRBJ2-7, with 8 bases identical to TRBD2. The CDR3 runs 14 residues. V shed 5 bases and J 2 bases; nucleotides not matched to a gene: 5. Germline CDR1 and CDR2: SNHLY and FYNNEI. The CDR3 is CASSFSGKTYEQYF. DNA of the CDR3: TGTGCCAGCAGTTTTAGCGGGAAAACCTACGAGCAGTACTTC.